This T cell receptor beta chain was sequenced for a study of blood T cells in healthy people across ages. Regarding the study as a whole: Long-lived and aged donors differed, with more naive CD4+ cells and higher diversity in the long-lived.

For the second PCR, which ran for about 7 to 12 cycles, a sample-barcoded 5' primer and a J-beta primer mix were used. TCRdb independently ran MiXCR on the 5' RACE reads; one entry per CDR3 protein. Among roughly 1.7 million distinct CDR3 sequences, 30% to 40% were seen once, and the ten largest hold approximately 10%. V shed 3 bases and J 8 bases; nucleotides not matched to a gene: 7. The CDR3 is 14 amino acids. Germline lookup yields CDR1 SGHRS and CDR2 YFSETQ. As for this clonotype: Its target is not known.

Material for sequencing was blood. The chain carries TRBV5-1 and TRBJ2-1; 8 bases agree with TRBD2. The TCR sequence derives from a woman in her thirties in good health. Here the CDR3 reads CASSSLAAVHEQFF. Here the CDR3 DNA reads TGCGCCAGCAGCTCACTAGCGGCCGTACATGAGCAGTTCTTC.